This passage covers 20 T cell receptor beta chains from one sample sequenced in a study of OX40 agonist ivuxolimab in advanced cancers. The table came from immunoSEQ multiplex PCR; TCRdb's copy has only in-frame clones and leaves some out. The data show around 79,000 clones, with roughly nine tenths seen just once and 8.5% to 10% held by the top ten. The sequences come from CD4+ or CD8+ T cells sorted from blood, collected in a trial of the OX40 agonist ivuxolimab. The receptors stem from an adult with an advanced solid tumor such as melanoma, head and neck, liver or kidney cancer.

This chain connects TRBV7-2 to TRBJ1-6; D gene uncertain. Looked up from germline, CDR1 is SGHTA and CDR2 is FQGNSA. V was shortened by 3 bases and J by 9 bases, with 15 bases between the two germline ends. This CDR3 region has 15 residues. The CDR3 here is CASSFNVDAGSPLHF. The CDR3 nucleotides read TGTGCCAGCAGCTTTAATGTAGACGCGGGTTCACCCCTCCACTTT.

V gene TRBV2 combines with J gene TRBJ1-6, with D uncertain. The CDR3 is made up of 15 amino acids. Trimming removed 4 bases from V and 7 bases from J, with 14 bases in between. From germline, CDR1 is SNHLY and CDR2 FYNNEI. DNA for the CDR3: TGTGCCAGCAGTGTGCAGACATCTCTAAATTCACCCCTCCACTTT. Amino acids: CASSVQTSLNSPLHF.

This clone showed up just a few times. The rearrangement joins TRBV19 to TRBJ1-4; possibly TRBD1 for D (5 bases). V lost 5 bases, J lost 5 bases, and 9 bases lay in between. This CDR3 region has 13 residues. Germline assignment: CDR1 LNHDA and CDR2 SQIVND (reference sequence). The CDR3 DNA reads TGTGCCAGTAGTGTGACAGTGAATGAAAAACTGTTTTTT. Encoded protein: CASSVTVNEKLFF.

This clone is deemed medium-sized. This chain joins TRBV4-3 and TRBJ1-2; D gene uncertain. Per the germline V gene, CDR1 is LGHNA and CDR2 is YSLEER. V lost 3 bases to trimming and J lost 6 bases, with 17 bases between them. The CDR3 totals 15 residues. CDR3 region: CASSHSAPGLDGYTF. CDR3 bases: TGCGCCAGCAGCCATTCTGCCCCGGGATTGGATGGCTACACCTTC.

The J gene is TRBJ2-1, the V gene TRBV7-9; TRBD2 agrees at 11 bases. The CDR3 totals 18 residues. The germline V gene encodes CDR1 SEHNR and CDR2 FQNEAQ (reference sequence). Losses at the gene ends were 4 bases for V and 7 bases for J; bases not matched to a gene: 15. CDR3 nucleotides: TGTGCCAGCAGCTCCTACCCCTTTAGCGGGGGGGCCCATAATGAGCAGTTCTTC. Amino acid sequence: CASSSYPFSGGAHNEQFF.

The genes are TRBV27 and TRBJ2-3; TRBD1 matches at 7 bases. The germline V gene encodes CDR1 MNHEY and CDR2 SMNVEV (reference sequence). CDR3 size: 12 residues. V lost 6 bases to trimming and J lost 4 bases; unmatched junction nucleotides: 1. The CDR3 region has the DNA TGTGCCAGCAGAACAGGGGCAGATACGCAGTATTTT. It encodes CASRTGADTQYF.

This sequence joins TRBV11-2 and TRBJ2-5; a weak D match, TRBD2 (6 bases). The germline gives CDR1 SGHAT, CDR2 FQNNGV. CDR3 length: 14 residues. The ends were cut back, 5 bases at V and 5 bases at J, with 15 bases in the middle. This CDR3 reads CASSPYLAVETQYF. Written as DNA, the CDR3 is TGTGCCAGCAGCCCCTACTTAGCGGTGGAGACCCAGTACTTC.

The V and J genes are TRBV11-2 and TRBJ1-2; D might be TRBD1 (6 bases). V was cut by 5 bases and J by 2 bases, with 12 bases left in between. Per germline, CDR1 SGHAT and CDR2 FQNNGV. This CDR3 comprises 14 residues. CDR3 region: CASSPFTGNYGYTF. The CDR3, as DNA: TGTGCCAGCAGCCCCTTTACAGGGAACTATGGCTACACCTTC. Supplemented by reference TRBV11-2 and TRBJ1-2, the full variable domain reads EAGVAQSPRYKIIEKRQSVAFWCNPISGHATLYWYQQILGQGPKLLIQFQNNGVVDDSQLPKDRFSAERLKGVDSTLKIQPAKLEDSAVYLCASSPFTGNYGYTFGSGTRLTVV.

The CDR3 region has the DNA TGTGCCAGCAGTTTAATTCCCTCTACAGGGAACTACGAGCAGTACTTC. Its protein product is CASSLIPSTGNYEQYF. The chain couples TRBV27 to TRBJ2-7; tentative D call: TRBD1 (6 bases). V lost 2 bases and J lost 3, with 17 bases in between. The CDR3 is 16 residues long. Germline V gene sequence: CDR1 MNHEY, CDR2 SMNVEV (reference sequence).

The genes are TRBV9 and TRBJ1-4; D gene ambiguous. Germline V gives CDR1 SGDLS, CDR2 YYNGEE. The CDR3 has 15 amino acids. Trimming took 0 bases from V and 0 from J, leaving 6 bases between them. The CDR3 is CASSVEAATNEKLFF. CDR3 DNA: TGTGCCAGCAGCGTAGAGGCAGCAACTAATGAAAAACTGTTTTTT. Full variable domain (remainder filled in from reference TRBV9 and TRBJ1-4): DSGVTQTPKHLITATGQRVTLRCSPRSGDLSVYWYQQSLDQGLQFLIQYYNGEERAKGNILERFSAQQFPDLHSELNLSSLELGDSALYFCASSVEAATNEKLFFGSGTQLSVL.

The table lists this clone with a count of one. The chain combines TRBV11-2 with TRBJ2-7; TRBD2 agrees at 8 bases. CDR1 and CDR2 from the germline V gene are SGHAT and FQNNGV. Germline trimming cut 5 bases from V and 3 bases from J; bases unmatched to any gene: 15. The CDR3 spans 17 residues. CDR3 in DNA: TGTGCCAGCAGCCTAAACAGCGGGGGTTCCCTCAACTACGAGCAGTACTTC. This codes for CASSLNSGGSLNYEQYF.

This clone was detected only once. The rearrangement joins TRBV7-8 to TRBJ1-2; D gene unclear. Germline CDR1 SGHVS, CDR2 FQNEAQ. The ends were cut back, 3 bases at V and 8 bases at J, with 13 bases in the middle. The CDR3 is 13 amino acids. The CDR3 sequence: CASSFGSGKGYTF. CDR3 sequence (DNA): TGTGCCAGCAGCTTCGGTAGCGGGAAAGGCTACACCTTC.

CDR3 in DNA: TGTGCCAGCAGCTCGGCGGGGTCAGGGACAGATACGCAGTATTTT. It encodes CASSSAGSGTDTQYF. V is TRBV7-2 and J is TRBJ2-3; weak D call: TRBD2 (6 bases). The CDR3 is 15 amino acids. Germline V gene data show CDR1 as SGHTA and CDR2 as FQGNSA. With 4 bases removed from V and 3 bases from J, the gap between germline ends came to 14 bases.

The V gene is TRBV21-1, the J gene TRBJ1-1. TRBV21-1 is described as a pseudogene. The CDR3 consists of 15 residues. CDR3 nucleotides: TGTGCCAGCAGCACAACCCCGGGCAGAAACACTGAAGCTTTCTTT. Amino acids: CASSTTPGRNTEAFF.

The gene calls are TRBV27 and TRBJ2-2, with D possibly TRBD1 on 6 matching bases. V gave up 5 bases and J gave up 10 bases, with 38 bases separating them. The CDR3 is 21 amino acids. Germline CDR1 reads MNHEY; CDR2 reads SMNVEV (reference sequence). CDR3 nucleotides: TGTGCCAGCAGTCCGACCTCCTTCCGGCCTTACTCCCCCAGGGGTAAGGAGGAGCTGTTTTTT. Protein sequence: CASSPTSFRPYSPRGKEELFF.

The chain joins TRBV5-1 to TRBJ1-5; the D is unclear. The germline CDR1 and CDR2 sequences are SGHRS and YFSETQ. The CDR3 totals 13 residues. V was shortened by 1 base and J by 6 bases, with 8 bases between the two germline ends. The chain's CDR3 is CASSLRGSQPQHF. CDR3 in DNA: TGCGCCAGCAGCTTGCGCGGGTCTCAGCCCCAGCATTTT.

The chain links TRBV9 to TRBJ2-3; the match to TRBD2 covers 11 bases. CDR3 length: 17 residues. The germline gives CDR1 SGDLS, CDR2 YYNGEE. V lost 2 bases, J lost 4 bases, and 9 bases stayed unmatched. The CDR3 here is CASSVPLSGGVSDTQYF. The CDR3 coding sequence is TGTGCCAGCAGCGTTCCCCTTAGCGGGGGGGTCTCAGATACGCAGTATTTT.

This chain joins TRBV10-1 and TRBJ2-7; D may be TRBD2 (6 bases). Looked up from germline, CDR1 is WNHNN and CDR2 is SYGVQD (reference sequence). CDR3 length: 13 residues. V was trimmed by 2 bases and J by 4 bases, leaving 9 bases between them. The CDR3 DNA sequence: TGCGCCAGCAGTGAGCGGGGGTTATACGAGCAGTACTTC. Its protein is CASSERGLYEQYF.

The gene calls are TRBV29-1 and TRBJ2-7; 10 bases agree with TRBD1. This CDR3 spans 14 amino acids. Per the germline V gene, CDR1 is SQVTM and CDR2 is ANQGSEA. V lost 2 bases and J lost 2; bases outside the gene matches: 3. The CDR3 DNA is TGCAGCGTTGAACCGGGACAGGGGACCTACGAGCAGTACTTC. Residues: CSVEPGQGTYEQYF.

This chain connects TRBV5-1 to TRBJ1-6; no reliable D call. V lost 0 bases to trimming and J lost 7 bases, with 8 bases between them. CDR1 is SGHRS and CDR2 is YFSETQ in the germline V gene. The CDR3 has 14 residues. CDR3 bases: TGCGCCAGCAGCTTGGTCGCGGGCAATTCACCCCTCCACTTT. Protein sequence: CASSLVAGNSPLHF.